This passage covers 7 T cell receptor beta chains from one sample sequenced in a study of T-cell reconstitution after alpha-beta-depleted transplantation in children. Preparation of the TCRbeta library was carried out with unique molecular identifiers. TCRdb reprocessed the PCR reads with MiXCR, giving one entry per CDR3 protein. Counted here are some 280,000 distinct CDR3 sequences, about 10% occurring once; the ten biggest clones make up 9.5% to 13%. The sample consisted of PBMCs from the stem cell graft donor, taken from the stem cell graft. These receptors originate from a human donor who donated a stem cell graft to a child with SCID.

At least ten counts were recorded for this clonotype. The CDR3 nucleotides read TGCGCCAGCAGCACTGGGGCCAACGTCCTGACTTTC. Its translation: CASSTGANVLTF. This chain joins TRBV5-1 and TRBJ2-6; no clear D. CDR3 length: 12 residues. Germline values: CDR1 SGHRS, CDR2 YFSETQ. The germline V and J ends were trimmed by 4 bases and 2 bases, with 1 base remaining between them.

This clonotype was observed a few times. V and J are TRBV5-1 and TRBJ2-1; 10 nucleotides agree with TRBD2. Trimming removed 4 bases from V and 5 bases from J; junction bases left unmatched: 12. CDR3 length: 17 amino acids. From germline, CDR1 is SGHRS and CDR2 YFSETQ. As DNA, the CDR3 is TGCGCCAGCAGCCTCAATACAGCGGGGGGGCGAGACAATGAGCAGTTCTTC. This encodes CASSLNTAGGRDNEQFF. Full variable domain (missing parts from reference TRBV5-1 and TRBJ2-1): KAGVTQTPRYLIKTRGQQVTLSCSPISGHRSVSWYQQTPGQGLQFLFEYFSETQRNKGNFPGRFSGRQFSNSRSEMNVSTLELGDSALYLCASSLNTAGGRDNEQFFGPGTRLTVL.

The chain carries TRBV6-1 and TRBJ2-1; D might be TRBD2 (6 bases). CDR1 and CDR2 from the germline V gene are MNHNS and SASEGT. V was pared by 6 bases and J by 4 bases, with 19 bases between. The CDR3 is 16 residues long. The DNA of the CDR3 is TGTGCCAGCAGCAAAGGGACTTCGAGCGGGTACAATGAGCAGTTCTTC. It encodes CASSKGTSSGYNEQFF.

This clonotype appeared a few times. The V gene is TRBV12-3 or TRBV12-4, the J gene TRBJ1-2; D perhaps matches TRBD1 (6 bases). The CDR3 has 14 residues. Trimming took 9 bases from V and 3 from J, leaving 17 bases between them. CDR3 protein: CASPPPAGDYGYTF. The CDR3 bases are TGTGCCAGTCCCCCCCCCGCAGGGGACTATGGCTACACCTTC.

This clonotype was counted a few times. This chain uses TRBV5-1 with TRBJ1-3; TRBD1 matches 7 bases. V lost 4 bases and J lost 1; bases outside the gene matches: 2. The CDR3 totals 14 residues. Germline assignment: CDR1 SGHRS and CDR2 YFSETQ. CDR3 in amino acids: CASSPDRSGNTIYF. As DNA, the CDR3 is TGCGCCAGCAGCCCGGACAGGTCTGGAAACACCATATATTTT.

V usage is TRBV18 and J usage is TRBJ2-5; D is undetermined. This CDR3 has 13 amino acids. Germline CDR1 is KGHSH and CDR2 is LQKENI. Trimming pared 2 bases from V and 5 bases from J, leaving 9 bases between. The CDR3 nucleotides read TGTGCCAGCTCACCAGGTCTAAGCGAGACCCAGTACTTC. Its protein is CASSPGLSETQYF.

This clonotype was detected only a few times. The CDR3 DNA reads as TGTGCCAGCAGCTTAGCGCCCGGGACAGGCTATCAAGAGACCCAGTACTTC. This gives the protein CASSLAPGTGYQETQYF. The rearrangement uses TRBV7-9 and TRBJ2-5; 8 nucleotides match TRBD1. CDR1 SEHNR and CDR2 FQNEAQ come from the germline V gene (reference sequence). The ends lost 0 bases at V and 2 bases at J; junction bases unmatched: 8. CDR3 length: 17 amino acids.